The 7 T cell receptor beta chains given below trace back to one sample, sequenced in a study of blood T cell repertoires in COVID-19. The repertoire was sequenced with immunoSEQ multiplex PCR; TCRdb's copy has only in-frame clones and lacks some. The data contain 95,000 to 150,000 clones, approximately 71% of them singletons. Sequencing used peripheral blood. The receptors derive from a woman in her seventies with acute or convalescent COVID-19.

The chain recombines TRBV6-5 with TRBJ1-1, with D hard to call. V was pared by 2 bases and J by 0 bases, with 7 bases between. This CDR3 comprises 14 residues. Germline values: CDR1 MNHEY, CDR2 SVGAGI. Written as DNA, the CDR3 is TGTGCCAGCAGTTACCGGGAGATGAACACTGAAGCTTTCTTT. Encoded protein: CASSYREMNTEAFF.

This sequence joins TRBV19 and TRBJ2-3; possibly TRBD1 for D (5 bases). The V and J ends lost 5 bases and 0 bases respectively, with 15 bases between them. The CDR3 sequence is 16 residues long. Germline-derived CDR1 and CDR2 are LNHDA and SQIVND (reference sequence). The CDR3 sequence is CASSPPRRTSTDTQYF. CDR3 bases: TGTGCCAGTAGTCCCCCCCGACGGACAAGCACAGATACGCAGTATTTT.

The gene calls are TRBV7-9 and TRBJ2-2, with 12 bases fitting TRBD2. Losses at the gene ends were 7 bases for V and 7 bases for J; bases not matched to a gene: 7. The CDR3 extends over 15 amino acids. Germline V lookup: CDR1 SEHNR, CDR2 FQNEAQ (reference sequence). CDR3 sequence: CASNRLAGDDGELFF. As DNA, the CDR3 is TGTGCCAGCAATAGACTAGCGGGAGATGACGGGGAGCTGTTTTTT.

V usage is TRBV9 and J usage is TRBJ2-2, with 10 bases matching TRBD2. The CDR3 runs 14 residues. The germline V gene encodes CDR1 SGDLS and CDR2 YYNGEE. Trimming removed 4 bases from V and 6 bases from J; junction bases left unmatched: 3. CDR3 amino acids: CASSLGTSAGELFF. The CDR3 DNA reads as TGTGCCAGCAGCCTTGGGACTAGCGCCGGGGAGCTGTTTTTT.

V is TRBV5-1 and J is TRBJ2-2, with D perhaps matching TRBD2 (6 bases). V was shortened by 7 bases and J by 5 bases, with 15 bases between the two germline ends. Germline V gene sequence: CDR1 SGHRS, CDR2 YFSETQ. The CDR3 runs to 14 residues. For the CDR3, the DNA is TGCGCCAGCGATCTGGAGGGCAGGACCGGGGAGCTGTTTTTT. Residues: CASDLEGRTGELFF.

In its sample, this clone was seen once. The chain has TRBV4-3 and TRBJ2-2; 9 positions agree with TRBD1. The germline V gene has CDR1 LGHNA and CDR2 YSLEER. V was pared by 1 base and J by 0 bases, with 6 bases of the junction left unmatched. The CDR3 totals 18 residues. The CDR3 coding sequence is TGCGCCAGCAGCCAAGTTTGGGGACAGGGAGCGAACACCGGGGAGCTGTTTTTT. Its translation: CASSQVWGQGANTGELFF.

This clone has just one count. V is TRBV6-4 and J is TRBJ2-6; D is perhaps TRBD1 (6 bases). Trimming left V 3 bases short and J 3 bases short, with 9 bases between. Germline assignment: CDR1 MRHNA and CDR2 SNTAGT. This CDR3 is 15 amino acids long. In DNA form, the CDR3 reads TGTGCCAGCAGTGAGCAGGGGCGTGGGGCCAACGTCCTGACTTTC. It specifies CASSEQGRGANVLTF.